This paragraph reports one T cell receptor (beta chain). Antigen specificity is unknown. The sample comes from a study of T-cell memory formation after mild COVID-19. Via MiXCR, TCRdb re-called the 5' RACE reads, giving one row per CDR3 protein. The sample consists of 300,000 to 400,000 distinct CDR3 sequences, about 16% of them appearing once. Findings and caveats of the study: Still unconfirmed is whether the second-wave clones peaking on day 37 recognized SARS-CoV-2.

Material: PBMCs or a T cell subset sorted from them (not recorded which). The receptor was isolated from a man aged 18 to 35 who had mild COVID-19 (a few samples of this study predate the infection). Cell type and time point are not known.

This CDR3 reads CASSLGGFNQPQHF. The DNA for the CDR3 is TGTGCCAGCAGCTTAGGGGGATTCAATCAGCCCCAGCATTTT. This chain uses TRBV7-9 with TRBJ1-5; D ambiguous. The CDR3 consists of 14 residues. The germline gives CDR1 SEHNR, CDR2 FQNEAQ (reference sequence). Trimming stripped 1 base from V and 3 bases from J, with 7 bases between.